A single sample is the source of the 29 T cell receptor beta chains below, sequenced in a study of T cells in Graves' hyperthyroidism and ophthalmopathy (dated by TCRdb to the late 2010s). Libraries were prepared through multiplex PCR. These reads were obtained on an Illumina HiSeq 2000. TCR beta CDR3 regions were amplified from RNA transcripts. The TCR CDR3 was subjected to a first round of RT-PCR using the HTBI primer set and the Qiagen OneStep RT-PCR kit. TCRdb reran the public reads through fastp at Q25 and MiXCR, keeping productive beta chains. Here each entry gathers all rows of one CDR3 protein and keeps the most common genes and DNA. The sample profile shows hundreds of thousands of distinct CDR3 sequences; around 15% of them were found once. The ten largest account for 55% to 60% of the sample. Sequenced: blood. These receptors were obtained from a woman in her fifties or sixties with Graves' ophthalmopathy.

The rearrangement uses TRBV27 and TRBJ2-1, with D possibly matching TRBD2 (5 bases). The CDR3 is 14 residues long. Germline values: CDR1 MNHEY, CDR2 SMNVEV (reference sequence). Trimming cost V 4 bases and J 0 bases, with 7 bases left between them. As DNA, the CDR3 is TGTGCCAGCAGTTCCGGGGTCTCCTACAATGAGCAGTTCTTC. Its protein product is CASSSGVSYNEQFF.

This clonotype was seen only a few times. V usage is TRBV7-9 and J usage is TRBJ2-1; 8 bases agree with TRBD1. This CDR3 has 15 amino acids. J lost 4 bases, V lost 3 bases, and 5 bases had no gene match. Germline CDR1 and CDR2: SEHNR and FQNEAQ (reference sequence). The CDR3 coding sequence is TGTGCCAGCAGCTTTGGGACAGGAGCTTACAATGAGCAGTTCTTC. Its protein is CASSFGTGAYNEQFF.

Ten or more counts support this clonotype. The chain combines TRBV2 with TRBJ2-7, with TRBD1 matching over 9 bases. Germline V gene sequence: CDR1 SNHLY, CDR2 FYNNEI. Trimming cost V 6 bases and J 0 bases; bases outside gene matches: 3. The CDR3 is 14 amino acids. CDR3 sequence reads: CASRDRGSSYEQYF. The CDR3 coding sequence is TGTGCCAGCAGGGACAGGGGCAGCTCCTACGAGCAGTACTTC. Full variable domain (missing parts from reference TRBV2 and TRBJ2-7): EPEVTQTPSHQVTQMGQEVILRCVPISNHLYFYWYRQILGQKVEFLVSFYNNEISEKSEIFDDQFSVERPDGSNFTLKIRSTKLEDSAMYFCASRDRGSSYEQYFGPGTRLTVT.

In this sample, this clonotype turned up many times. The chain is built from TRBV11-2 and TRBJ1-3; no clear D. The V end was cut by 1 base, the J end by 8 bases, with 6 bases between. Germline CDR1 SGHAT, CDR2 FQNNGV. The CDR3 spans 12 residues. This chain's CDR3 is CASSLAGDTIYF. The DNA of the CDR3 is TGTGCCAGCAGCTTAGCAGGAGACACCATATATTTT.

This clonotype was detected many times. As DNA, the CDR3 is TGTGCCAGCGCATTCGACAGAACCTACGAGCAGTACTTC. Amino acids: CASAFDRTYEQYF. This chain joins TRBV2 and TRBJ2-7; weak D call: TRBD1 (5 bases). This CDR3 spans 13 amino acids. V shed 8 bases and J shed 2 bases, with 13 bases lying between them. Germline V gene lookup returns CDR1 SNHLY and CDR2 FYNNEI.

This clonotype was counted only a few times. The chain carries TRBV20-1 and TRBJ2-4; D ambiguous. CDR3 size: 13 residues. Looked up from germline, CDR1 is DFQATT and CDR2 is SNEGSKA (reference sequence). Trimming stripped 6 bases from V and 0 bases from J, with 9 bases between. CDR3 region: CSAATLAKNIQYF. CDR3 nucleotides: TGCAGTGCGGCGACCCTAGCCAAAAACATTCAGTACTTC.

This clonotype was observed at least ten times. The CDR3 DNA reads TGCGCCAGCAGCTGGGGACAGGGGAAATCCTACGAGCAGTACTTC. It encodes CASSWGQGKSYEQYF. The chain is built from TRBV5-1 and TRBJ2-7, with 10 bases identical to TRBD1. The CDR3 spans 15 residues. Per the germline V gene, CDR1 is SGHRS and CDR2 is YFSETQ. With V trimmed by 3 bases and J by 1 base, 4 bases remained unmatched.

This clonotype was counted at least ten times. The J gene is TRBJ2-3, the V gene TRBV20-1; 10 bases agree with TRBD2. The V and J ends lost 0 bases and 2 bases, in that order; junction bases with no gene match: 5. Germline CDR1 and CDR2: DFQATT and SNEGSKA (reference sequence). The CDR3 spans 16 residues. The CDR3 region has the DNA TGCAGTGCTAGAGATGCTAGCGGGGGCTCCACAGATACGCAGTATTTT. This codes for CSARDASGGSTDTQYF.

This clonotype was seen at least ten times. The chain couples TRBV11-3 to TRBJ2-2; D may be TRBD2 (5 bases). CDR1 is SGHNT, CDR2 YENEEA, per germline. Between the trimmed V and J ends, which lost 1 base and 5 bases, there was a span of 8 bases. The CDR3 is 14 amino acids. CDR3 in amino acids: CASSLGAVTGELFF. The CDR3 coding sequence is TGTGCCAGCAGCTTAGGAGCGGTAACCGGGGAGCTGTTTTTT.

In this sample, this clonotype turned up many times. This sequence joins TRBV18 and TRBJ1-4; 10 bases agree with TRBD1. After removal of 8 bases from V and 8 bases from J, the junction contained 11 bases not matched to a gene. The CDR3 is 15 amino acids. Germline V gives CDR1 KGHSH, CDR2 LQKENI. CDR3 residues: CASTGTGAIKEKLFF. CDR3 sequence (DNA): TGTGCCAGCACCGGGACAGGGGCTATTAAGGAAAAACTGTTTTTT.

Many counts were recorded for this clonotype. The V gene is TRBV12-3 or TRBV12-4, the J gene TRBJ2-3, with 8 nucleotides matching TRBD2. V lost 5 bases, J lost 4 bases, and 11 bases stayed unmatched. The CDR3 covers 16 residues. CDR3 sequence: CASSPGGASAADTQYF. CDR3 DNA sequence: TGTGCCAGCAGTCCCGGGGGGGCTAGCGCCGCAGATACGCAGTATTTT.

This clonotype was counted between two and nine times. The chain employs TRBV5-1 and TRBJ1-6; unclear D gene. The CDR3 contains 13 residues. Trimming left V 4 bases short and J 7 bases short, with 9 bases between. The germline V gene encodes CDR1 SGHRS and CDR2 YFSETQ. CDR3 protein: CASSPEGNSPLHF. CDR3 DNA sequence: TGCGCCAGCAGCCCCGAAGGGAATTCACCCCTCCACTTT.

This clonotype was seen only a few times. The CDR3 reads CSVRETVSYEQYF. DNA of the CDR3: TGCAGCGTCCGGGAGACAGTAAGCTACGAGCAGTACTTC. The rearrangement uses TRBV29-1 and TRBJ2-7, with D possibly TRBD2 on 6 matching bases. CDR1 and CDR2 (germline): SQVTM, ANQGSEA. CDR3 length: 13 residues. V was pared by 6 bases and J by 3 bases, with 15 bases between.

Details on this clonotype: This may arise from a read error, as a much more abundant clone is one base away. The CDR3 DNA reads TGTGTCAGCAACGGACAGGGGGCTGCTCGTTATGGCTACACCTTC. This encodes CVSNGQGAARYGYTF. V and J are TRBV6-1 and TRBJ1-2, with 11 bases identical to TRBD1. The CDR3 contains 15 residues. CDR1 is MNHNS, CDR2 SASEGT, per germline.

This rearrangement joins TRBV6-1 to TRBJ1-6; D not resolved. Trimming stripped 6 bases from V and 2 bases from J, with 8 bases between. Germline V gives CDR1 MNHNS, CDR2 SASEGT. The CDR3 spans 14 residues. The CDR3 DNA follows: TGTGCCAGCAGCCCAACCCCCTATAATTCACCCCTCCACTTT. It is translated as CASSPTPYNSPLHF.

This clonotype has at least ten counts. The chain carries TRBV20-1 and TRBJ2-2, with 13 bases aligning to TRBD2. Germline V CDR1 and CDR2: DFQATT, SNEGSKA (reference sequence). This CDR3 contains 16 residues. V trimming: 5 bases; J trimming: 4 bases; junction bases outside the gene matches: 7. The CDR3 is CSAAPGLAGSTGELFF. DNA of the CDR3: TGCAGTGCTGCTCCGGGACTAGCGGGATCCACCGGGGAGCTGTTTTTT.

The table lists this clonotype with many counts. This chain links TRBV7-2 with TRBJ2-7, with 9 bases that match TRBD2. Trimming removed 3 bases from V and 0 bases from J; junction bases left unmatched: 3. Germline V gene lookup returns CDR1 SGHTA and CDR2 FQGNSA. This CDR3 spans 15 amino acids. CDR3 residues: CASSLAGGSSYEQYF. The CDR3 DNA sequence: TGTGCCAGCAGCTTGGCGGGGGGGAGCTCCTACGAGCAGTACTTC.

This clonotype was counted between two and nine times. The CDR3 DNA follows: TGTGCCTGGAGGAGGGGATCAAAAGAGACCCAGTACTTC. Its translation: CAWRRGSKETQYF. This sequence joins TRBV30 and TRBJ2-5; D tentatively fits TRBD1 or TRBD2 (5 bases each). The CDR3 spans 13 residues. Germline V CDR1 and CDR2: GTSNPN, SVGIG (reference sequence). With 3 bases removed from V and 3 bases from J, the gap between germline ends came to 11 bases.

The rearrangement joins TRBV19 to TRBJ2-1, with D possibly being TRBD1 or TRBD2 (5 bases each). V lost 9 bases and J lost 3, with 15 bases in between. The CDR3 runs 14 residues. CDR1 LNHDA and CDR2 SQIVND come from the germline V gene (reference sequence). The CDR3 spells CASRDRSIYNEQFF. CDR3 nucleotides: TGTGCCAGCAGGGACCGTTCTATCTACAATGAGCAGTTCTTC.

This clonotype showed up many times. The V call is TRBV6-1, the J call TRBJ1-1; D possibly corresponds to TRBD1 (5 bases). CDR3 length: 10 amino acids. V was clipped by 7 bases and J by 13 bases, with 13 bases between them. The germline V gene encodes CDR1 MNHNS and CDR2 SASEGT. The CDR3 reads CASIPPGGFF. CDR3 coding DNA: TGTGCCAGCATCCCCCCCGGGGGTTTCTTT.

This clonotype came up many times. This chain connects TRBV5-1 to TRBJ1-1, with D unclear. The CDR3 is 14 amino acids. Trimming removed 10 bases from V and 4 bases from J, with 20 bases in between. Germline V gene data show CDR1 as SGHRS and CDR2 as YFSETQ. The CDR3 here is CASSPEGRGTEAFF. The DNA for the CDR3 is TGCGCCTCAAGCCCGGAGGGTCGCGGCACTGAAGCTTTCTTT. The variable domain in full, with the rest retrieved from reference TRBV5-1 and TRBJ1-1, is KAGVTQTPRYLIKTRGQQVTLSCSPISGHRSVSWYQQTPGQGLQFLFEYFSETQRNKGNFPGRFSGRQFSNSRSEMNVSTLELGDSALYLCASSPEGRGTEAFFGQGTRLTVV.

This clonotype was seen ten or more times. The chain recombines TRBV10-3 with TRBJ2-5; TRBD2 aligns across 14 bases. V gave up 3 bases and J gave up 5 bases; unmatched junction bases: 5. CDR1 and CDR2 from the germline V gene are ENHRY and SYGVKD. The CDR3 totals 16 residues. The CDR3 nucleotides read TGTGCCATCAGTGAAGGGGGACTAGCGGGGGATGAGACCCAGTACTTC. Its translation is CAISEGGLAGDETQYF.

The rearrangement links TRBV19 to TRBJ2-2, with D uncertain. CDR3 length: 15 amino acids. Germline V lookup: CDR1 LNHDA, CDR2 SQIVND (reference sequence). V was pared by 9 bases and J by 3 bases, with 17 bases between. The CDR3 protein is CASCELLIYTGELFF. The CDR3 coding sequence is TGTGCCAGCTGCGAGTTACTCATTTACACCGGGGAGCTGTTTTTT.

On this clonotype: The CDR3 does not close with the conserved phenylalanine or tryptophan, likely indicating a read error. This chain uses TRBV5-1 with TRBJ2-7, with 8 bases matching TRBD1. The CDR3 runs to 15 residues. Germline-derived CDR1 and CDR2 are SGHRS and YFSETQ. The trim removed 5 bases at V and 1 base at J, leaving 8 bases unmatched. This chain's CDR3 is CASRTGQGASYEQYL. The CDR3 bases are TGCGCCAGCAGAACCGGACAGGGTGCGTCCTACGAGCAGTACCTC.

Only a few counts were recorded for this clonotype. This chain connects TRBV4-2 to TRBJ1-2; tentative D call: TRBD1 (6 bases). The CDR3 spans 13 residues. Trimming removed 1 base at V and 6 bases at J, with 9 bases between. Germline V gene lookup returns CDR1 LGHNA and CDR2 YNFKEQ. CDR3 sequence reads: CASSQAGEHGYTF. CDR3 DNA: TGTGCCAGCAGCCAAGCAGGGGAACATGGCTACACCTTC.

The V gene is TRBV27, the J gene TRBJ2-1; tentative D call: TRBD1 (5 bases). Germline assignment: CDR1 MNHEY and CDR2 SMNVEV (reference sequence). The CDR3 consists of 15 residues. The germline V and J ends were trimmed by 3 bases and 0 bases, with 9 bases remaining between them. For the CDR3, the DNA is TGTGCCAGCAGTTTTATAGGGGCCTCCTACAATGAGCAGTTCTTC. Translation gives CASSFIGASYNEQFF.

Turning to this clonotype: It may be a read error: a sequence one base away is much more abundant. This chain links TRBV18 with TRBJ1-2; no clear D gene. The germline V gene has CDR1 KGHSH and CDR2 LQKENI. This CDR3 region has 17 residues. Between the trimmed V and J ends, which lost 4 bases and 6 bases, there was a span of 24 bases. The CDR3 nucleotides read TGTGCCAGCTCACTAACCCGGACGTACCGGGATTTACATGGCTACACCTTC. Protein product: CASSLTRTYRDLHGYTF.

This clonotype showed up just a few times. This sequence joins TRBV27 and TRBJ1-4, with D possibly matching TRBD1 (6 bases). Germline loops: CDR1 MNHEY, CDR2 SMNVEV (reference sequence). CDR3 length equals 12 residues. V lost 8 bases, J lost 5 bases, and 9 bases lay in between. The CDR3 loop is CASRDTNEKLFF. The CDR3, as DNA: TGTGCCAGCCGGGACACCAATGAAAAACTGTTTTTT.

This clonotype was found a few times. Here the CDR3 omits its conserved ending phenylalanine or tryptophan, so a read error is the likely source. The chain carries TRBV20-1 and TRBJ2-7; 14 positions match TRBD2. The CDR3 loop spans 14 amino acids. CDR1 DFQATT and CDR2 SNEGSKA come from the germline V gene (reference sequence). Trimming at V came to 5 bases and at J to 7 bases, leaving 7 bases not matched to a gene. The CDR3 is CSAGRTSGGREQYL. DNA of the CDR3: TGCAGTGCTGGAAGGACTAGCGGGGGGCGTGAGCAGTACCTC.